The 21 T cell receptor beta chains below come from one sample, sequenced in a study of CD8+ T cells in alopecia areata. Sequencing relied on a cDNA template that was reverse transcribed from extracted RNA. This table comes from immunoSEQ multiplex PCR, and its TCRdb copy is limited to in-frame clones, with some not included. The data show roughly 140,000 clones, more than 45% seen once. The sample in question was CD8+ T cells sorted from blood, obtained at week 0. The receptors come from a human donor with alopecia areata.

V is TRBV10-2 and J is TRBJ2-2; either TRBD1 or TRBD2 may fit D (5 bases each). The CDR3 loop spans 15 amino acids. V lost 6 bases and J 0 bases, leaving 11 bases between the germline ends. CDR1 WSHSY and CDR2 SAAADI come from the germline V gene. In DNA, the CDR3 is TGCGCCAGCAGAGTAGGGACGGCGAACACCGGGGAGCTGTTTTTT. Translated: CASRVGTANTGELFF.

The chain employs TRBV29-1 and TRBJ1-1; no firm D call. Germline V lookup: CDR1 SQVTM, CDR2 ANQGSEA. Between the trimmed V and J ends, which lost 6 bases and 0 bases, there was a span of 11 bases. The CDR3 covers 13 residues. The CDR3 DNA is TGCAGCGTGGGAGACGACATGAACACTGAAGCTTTCTTT. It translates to CSVGDDMNTEAFF. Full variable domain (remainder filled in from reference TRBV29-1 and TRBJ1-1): SAVISQKPSRDICQRGTSLTIQCQVDSQVTMMFWYRQQPGQSLTLIATANQGSEATYESGFVIDKFPISRPNLTFSTLTVSNMSPEDSSIYLCSVGDDMNTEAFFGQGTRLTVV.

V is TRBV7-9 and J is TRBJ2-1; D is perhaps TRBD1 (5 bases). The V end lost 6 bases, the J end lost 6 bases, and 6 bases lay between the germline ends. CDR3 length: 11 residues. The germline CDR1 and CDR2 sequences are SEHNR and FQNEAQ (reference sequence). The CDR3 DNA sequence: TGTGCCAGCAGTAGGGGCAATGAGCAGTTCTTC. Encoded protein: CASSRGNEQFF.

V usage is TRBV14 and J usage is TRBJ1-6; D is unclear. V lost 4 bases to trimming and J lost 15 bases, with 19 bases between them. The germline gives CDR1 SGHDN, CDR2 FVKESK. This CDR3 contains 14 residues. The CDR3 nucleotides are TGTGCCAGCAGCCCACAGCCCGGCGGGATCGGCCTCCACTTT. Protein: CASSPQPGGIGLHF.

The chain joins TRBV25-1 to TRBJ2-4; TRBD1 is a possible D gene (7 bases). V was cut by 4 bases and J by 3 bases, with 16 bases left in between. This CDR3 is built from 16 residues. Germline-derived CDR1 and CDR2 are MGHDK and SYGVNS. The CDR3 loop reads CASSARTGGDKNIQYF. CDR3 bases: TGTGCCAGCAGTGCCAGGACAGGCGGGGACAAAAACATTCAGTACTTC.

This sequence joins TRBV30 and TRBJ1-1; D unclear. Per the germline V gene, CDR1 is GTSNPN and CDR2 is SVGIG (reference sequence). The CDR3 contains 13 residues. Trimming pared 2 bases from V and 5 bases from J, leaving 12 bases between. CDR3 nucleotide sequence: TGTGCCTGGAGTCGGTATACAAGGACTGAAGCTTTCTTT. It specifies CAWSRYTRTEAFF. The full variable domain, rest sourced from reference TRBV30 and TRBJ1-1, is SQTIHQWPATLVQPVGSPLSLECTVEGTSNPNLYWYRQAAGRGLQLLFYSVGIGQISSEVPQNLSASRPQDRQFILSSKKLLLSDSGFYLCAWSRYTRTEAFFGQGTRLTVV.

The CDR3 DNA reads as TGTGCCTGGAATCATGCGGACACTGAAGCTTTCTTT. Translation gives CAWNHADTEAFF. The genes are TRBV30 and TRBJ1-1; D call uncertain. The CDR3 runs 12 residues. The ends were cut back, 4 bases at V and 3 bases at J, with 9 bases in the middle. CDR1 is GTSNPN, CDR2 SVGIG, per germline (reference sequence).

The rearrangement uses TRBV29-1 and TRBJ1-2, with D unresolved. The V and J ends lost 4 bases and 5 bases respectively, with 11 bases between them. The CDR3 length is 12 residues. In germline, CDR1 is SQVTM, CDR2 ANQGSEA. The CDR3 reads CSVVGIGYGYTF. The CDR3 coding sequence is TGCAGCGTTGTCGGGATCGGATATGGCTACACCTTC.

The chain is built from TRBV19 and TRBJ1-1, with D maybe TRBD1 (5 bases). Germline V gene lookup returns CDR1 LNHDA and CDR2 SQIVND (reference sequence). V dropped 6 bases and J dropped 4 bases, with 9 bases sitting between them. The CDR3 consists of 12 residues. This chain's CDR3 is CASRRGGTEAFF. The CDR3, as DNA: TGTGCCAGTAGGAGGGGAGGCACTGAAGCTTTCTTT.

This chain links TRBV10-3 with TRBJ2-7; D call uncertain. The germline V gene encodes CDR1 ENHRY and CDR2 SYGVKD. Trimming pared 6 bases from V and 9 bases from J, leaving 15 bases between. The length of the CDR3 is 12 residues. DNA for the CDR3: TGTGCCATCAGCGGCCAATCAATAGGGCAGTACTTC. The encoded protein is CAISGQSIGQYF.

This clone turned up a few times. CDR3 sequence reads: CASRLGVNEQFF. DNA for the CDR3: TGTGCCAGTAGATTGGGGGTAAATGAGCAGTTCTTC. The genes are TRBV19 and TRBJ2-1, with D possibly being TRBD1 or TRBD2 (5 bases each). Germline-derived CDR1 and CDR2 are LNHDA and SQIVND (reference sequence). There are 12 residues in the CDR3. Trimming took 6 bases from V and 7 from J, leaving 10 bases between them.

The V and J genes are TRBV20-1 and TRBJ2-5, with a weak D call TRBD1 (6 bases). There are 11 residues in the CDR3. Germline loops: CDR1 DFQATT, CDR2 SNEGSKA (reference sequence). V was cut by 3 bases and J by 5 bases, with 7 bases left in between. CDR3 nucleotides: TGCAGTGCTAGTACAGGGGAGACCCAGTACTTC. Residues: CSASTGETQYF.

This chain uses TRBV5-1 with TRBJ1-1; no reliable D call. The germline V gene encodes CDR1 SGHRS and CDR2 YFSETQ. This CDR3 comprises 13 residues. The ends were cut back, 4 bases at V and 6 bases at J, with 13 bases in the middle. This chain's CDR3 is CASSATGFAEAFF. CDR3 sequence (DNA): TGCGCCAGCAGCGCCACGGGTTTTGCTGAAGCTTTCTTT.

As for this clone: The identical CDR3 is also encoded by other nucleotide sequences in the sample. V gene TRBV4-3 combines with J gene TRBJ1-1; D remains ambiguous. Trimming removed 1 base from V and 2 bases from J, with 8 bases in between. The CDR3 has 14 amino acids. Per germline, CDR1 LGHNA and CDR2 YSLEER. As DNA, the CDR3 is TGCGCCAGCAGCCAAGCGGCCGCAAACACTGAAGCTTTCTTT. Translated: CASSQAAANTEAFF.

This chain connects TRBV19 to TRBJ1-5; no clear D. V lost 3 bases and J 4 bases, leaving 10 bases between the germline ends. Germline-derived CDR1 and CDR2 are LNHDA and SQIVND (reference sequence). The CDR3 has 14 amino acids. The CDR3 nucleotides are TGTGCCAGTAGTATTCGGGGTCTTAATCAGCCCCAGCATTTT. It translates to CASSIRGLNQPQHF.

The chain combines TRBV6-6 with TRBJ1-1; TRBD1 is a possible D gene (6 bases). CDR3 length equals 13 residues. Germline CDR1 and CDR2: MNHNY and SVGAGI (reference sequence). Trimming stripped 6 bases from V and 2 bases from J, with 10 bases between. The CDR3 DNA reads TGTGCCAGCAGCTTGGACAGTAACACTGAAGCTTTCTTT. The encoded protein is CASSLDSNTEAFF.

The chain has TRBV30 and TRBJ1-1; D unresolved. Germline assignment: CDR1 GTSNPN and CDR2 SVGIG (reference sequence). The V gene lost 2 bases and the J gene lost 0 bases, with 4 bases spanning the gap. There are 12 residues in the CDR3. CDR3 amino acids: CAWSSMNTEAFF. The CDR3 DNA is TGTGCCTGGAGTTCGATGAACACTGAAGCTTTCTTT.

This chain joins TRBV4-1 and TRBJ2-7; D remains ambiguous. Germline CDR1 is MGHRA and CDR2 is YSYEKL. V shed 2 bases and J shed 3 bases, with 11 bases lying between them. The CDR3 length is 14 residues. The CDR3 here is CASSQMSGGYEQYF. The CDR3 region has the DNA TGCGCCAGCAGCCAAATGTCCGGCGGCTACGAGCAGTACTTC.

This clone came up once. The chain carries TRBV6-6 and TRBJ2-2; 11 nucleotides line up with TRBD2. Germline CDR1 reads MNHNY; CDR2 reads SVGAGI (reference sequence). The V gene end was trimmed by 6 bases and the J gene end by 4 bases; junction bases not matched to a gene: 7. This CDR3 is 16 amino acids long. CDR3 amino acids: CASSPTSGGATGELFF. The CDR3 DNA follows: TGTGCCAGCAGCCCCACTAGCGGGGGAGCCACCGGGGAGCTGTTTTTT.

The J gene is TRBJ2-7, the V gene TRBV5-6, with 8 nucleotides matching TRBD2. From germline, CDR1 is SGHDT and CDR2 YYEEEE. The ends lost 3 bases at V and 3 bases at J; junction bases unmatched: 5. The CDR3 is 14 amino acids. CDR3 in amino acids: CASSSGTRGYEQYF. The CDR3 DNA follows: TGTGCCAGCAGCTCCGGGACTAGAGGCTACGAGCAGTACTTC.

CDR3 residues: CASSLDPGSNYGYTF. In DNA form, the CDR3 reads TGTGCCAGCAGCTTAGATCCGGGCAGCAACTATGGCTACACCTTC. V usage is TRBV11-2 and J usage is TRBJ1-2, with D uncertain. The CDR3 is made up of 15 amino acids. Germline loops: CDR1 SGHAT, CDR2 FQNNGV. The germline V and J ends were trimmed by 0 bases and 2 bases, with 10 bases remaining between them.